This T cell receptor (beta chain) was obtained from a study of patients and donors after allogeneic stem cell transplantation. Germline loops: CDR1 ENHRY, CDR2 SYGVKD. V dropped 10 bases and J dropped 2; count of bases not matched to a gene: 5. This CDR3 has 14 amino acids. One entry per CDR3 protein, called by TCRdb with MiXCR from the RT-PCR reads. The sample holds 920,000 or so distinct CDR3 sequences, roughly 18% seen once. The chain uses TRBV10-3 and TRBJ2-3; 11 nucleotides agree with TRBD2. The sample was blood, either unsorted or a sorted T cell fraction (not recorded which). The source is a human donor who was either an allogeneic HSCT recipient or a stem cell or donor lymphocyte infusion donor (not recorded which). It is not recorded whose cells these are; they may come from a transplant donor. In DNA form, the CDR3 reads TGTGCCACCCTAGCGGGAGGCATCACAGATACGCAGTATTTT. This sequence encodes CATLAGGITDTQYF.